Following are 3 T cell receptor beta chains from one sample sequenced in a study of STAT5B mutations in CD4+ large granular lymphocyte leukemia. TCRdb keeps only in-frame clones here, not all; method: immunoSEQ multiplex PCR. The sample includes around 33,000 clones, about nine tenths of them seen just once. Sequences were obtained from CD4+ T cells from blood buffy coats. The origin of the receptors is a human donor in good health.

This chain's CDR3 is CASSLILTLAGSTDTQYF. In nucleotides, the CDR3 is TGTGCCAGCAGTTTAATCCTGACCCTAGCGGGGAGCACAGATACGCAGTATTTT. The chain carries TRBV28 and TRBJ2-3; 9 bases agree with TRBD2. Germline values: CDR1 MDHEN, CDR2 SYDVKM. Trimming removed 2 bases from V and 0 bases from J; junction bases left unmatched: 9. The CDR3 sequence is 18 residues long.

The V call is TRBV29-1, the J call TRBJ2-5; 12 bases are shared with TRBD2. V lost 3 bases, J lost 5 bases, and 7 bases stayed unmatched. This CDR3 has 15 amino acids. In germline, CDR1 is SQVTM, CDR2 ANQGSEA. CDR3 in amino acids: CSVESASGRGETQYF. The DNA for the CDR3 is TGCAGCGTTGAGTCGGCTAGCGGGAGGGGGGAGACCCAGTACTTC.

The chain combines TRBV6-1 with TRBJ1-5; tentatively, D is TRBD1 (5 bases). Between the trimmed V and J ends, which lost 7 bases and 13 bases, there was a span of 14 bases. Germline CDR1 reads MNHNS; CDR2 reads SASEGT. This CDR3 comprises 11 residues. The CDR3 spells CASNEPGTQHF. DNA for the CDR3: TGTGCCAGCAACGAACCCGGGACTCAGCATTTT.